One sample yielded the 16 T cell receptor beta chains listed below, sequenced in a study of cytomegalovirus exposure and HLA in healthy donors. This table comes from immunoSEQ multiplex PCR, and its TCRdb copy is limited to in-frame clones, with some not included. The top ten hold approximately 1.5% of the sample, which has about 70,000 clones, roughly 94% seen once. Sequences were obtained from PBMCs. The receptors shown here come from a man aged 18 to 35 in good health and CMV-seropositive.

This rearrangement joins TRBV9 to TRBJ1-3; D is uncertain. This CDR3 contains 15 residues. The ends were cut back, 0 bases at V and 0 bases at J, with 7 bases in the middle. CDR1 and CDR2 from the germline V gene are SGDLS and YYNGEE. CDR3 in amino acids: CASSVGASSGNTIYF. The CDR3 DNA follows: TGTGCCAGCAGCGTAGGGGCGAGCTCTGGAAACACCATATATTTT.

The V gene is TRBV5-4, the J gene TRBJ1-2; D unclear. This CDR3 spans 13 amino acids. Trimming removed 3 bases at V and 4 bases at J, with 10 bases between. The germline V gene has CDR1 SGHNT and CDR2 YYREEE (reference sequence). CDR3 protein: CASSSRTGYGYTF. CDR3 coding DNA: TGTGCCAGCAGCTCCCGGACTGGCTATGGCTACACCTTC.

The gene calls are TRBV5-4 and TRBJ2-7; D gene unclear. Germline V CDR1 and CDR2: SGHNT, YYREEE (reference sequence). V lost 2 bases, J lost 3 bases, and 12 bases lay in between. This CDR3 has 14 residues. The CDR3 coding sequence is TGTGCCAGCAGCTTAGGAGCCCCGCTCTACGAGCAGTACTTC. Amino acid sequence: CASSLGAPLYEQYF.

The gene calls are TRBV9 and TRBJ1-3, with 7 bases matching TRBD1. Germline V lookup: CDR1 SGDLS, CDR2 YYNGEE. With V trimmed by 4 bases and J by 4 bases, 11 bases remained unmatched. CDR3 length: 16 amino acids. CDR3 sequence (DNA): TGTGCCAGCAGCCTCAGGGGGGACGGGTCGGGAAACACCATATATTTT. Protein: CASSLRGDGSGNTIYF.

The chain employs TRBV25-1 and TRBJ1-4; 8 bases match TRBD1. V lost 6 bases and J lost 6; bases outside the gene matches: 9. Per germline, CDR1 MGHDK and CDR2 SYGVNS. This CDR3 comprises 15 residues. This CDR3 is CASRSSGGWHEKLFF. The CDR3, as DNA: TGTGCCAGCAGAAGCTCAGGGGGCTGGCATGAAAAACTGTTTTTT.

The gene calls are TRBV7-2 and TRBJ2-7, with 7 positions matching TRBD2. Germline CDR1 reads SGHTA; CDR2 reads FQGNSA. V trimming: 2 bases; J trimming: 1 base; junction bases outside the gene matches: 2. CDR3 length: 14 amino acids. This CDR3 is CASSLSGASYEQYF. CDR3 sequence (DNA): TGTGCCAGCAGCTTAAGCGGGGCATCCTACGAGCAGTACTTC.

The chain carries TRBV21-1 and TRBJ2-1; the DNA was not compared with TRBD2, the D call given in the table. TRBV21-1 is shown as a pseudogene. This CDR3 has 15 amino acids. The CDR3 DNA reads TGTGCCAGCAGAGTCTTACTAGCCCGGGACAATGAGCAGTTCTTC. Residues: CASRVLLARDNEQFF.

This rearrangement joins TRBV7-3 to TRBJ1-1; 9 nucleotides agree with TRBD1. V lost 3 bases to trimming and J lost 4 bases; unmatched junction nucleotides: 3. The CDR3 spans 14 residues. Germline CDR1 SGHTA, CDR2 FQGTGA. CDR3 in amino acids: CASSFTGGSTEAFF. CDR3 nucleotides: TGTGCCAGCAGCTTTACAGGGGGCAGCACTGAAGCTTTCTTT.

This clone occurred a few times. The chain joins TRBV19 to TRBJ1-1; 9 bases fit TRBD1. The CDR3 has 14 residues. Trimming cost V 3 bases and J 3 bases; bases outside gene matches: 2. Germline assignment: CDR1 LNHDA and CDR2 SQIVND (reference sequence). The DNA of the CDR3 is TGTGCCAGTAGTATGGACAGGGGCCACACTGAAGCTTTCTTT. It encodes CASSMDRGHTEAFF. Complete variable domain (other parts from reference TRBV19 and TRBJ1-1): DGGITQSPKYLFRKEGQNVTLSCEQNLNHDAMYWYRQDPGQGLRLIYYSQIVNDFQKGDIAEGYSVSREKKESFPLTVTSAQKNPTAFYLCASSMDRGHTEAFFGQGTRLTVV.

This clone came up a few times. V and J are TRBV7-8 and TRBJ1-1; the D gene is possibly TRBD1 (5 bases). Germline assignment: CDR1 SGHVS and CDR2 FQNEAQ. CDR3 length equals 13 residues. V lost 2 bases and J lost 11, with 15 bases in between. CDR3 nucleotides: TGTGCCAGCAGCTTAAGGGGTCTTCTTAGCGCTTTCTTT. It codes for CASSLRGLLSAFF.

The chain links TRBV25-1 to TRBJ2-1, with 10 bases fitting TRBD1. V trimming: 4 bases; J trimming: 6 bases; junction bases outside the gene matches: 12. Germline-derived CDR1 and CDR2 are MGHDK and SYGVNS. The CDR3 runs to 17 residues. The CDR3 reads CASSGTGQGKLINEQFF. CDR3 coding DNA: TGTGCCAGCAGTGGTACGGGACAGGGGAAACTCATCAATGAGCAGTTCTTC.

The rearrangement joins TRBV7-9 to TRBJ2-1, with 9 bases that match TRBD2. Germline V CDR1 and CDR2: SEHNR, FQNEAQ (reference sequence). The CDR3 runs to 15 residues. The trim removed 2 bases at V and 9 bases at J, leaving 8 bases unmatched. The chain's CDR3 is CASSLTSAGGAEQFF. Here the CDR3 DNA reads TGTGCCAGCAGCTTAACCTCAGCGGGAGGAGCTGAGCAGTTCTTC.

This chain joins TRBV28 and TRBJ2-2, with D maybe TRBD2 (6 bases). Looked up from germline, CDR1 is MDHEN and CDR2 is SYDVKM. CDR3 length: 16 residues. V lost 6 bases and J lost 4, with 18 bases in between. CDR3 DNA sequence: TGTGCCAGCAGCTCCCCCGTACTAGCCCCCACCGGGGAGCTGTTTTTT. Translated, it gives CASSSPVLAPTGELFF. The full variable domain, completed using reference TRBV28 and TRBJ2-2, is DVKVTQSSRYLVKRTGEKVFLECVQDMDHENMFWYRQDPGLGLRLIYFSYDVKMKEKGDIPEGYSVSREKKERFSLILESASTNQTSMYLCASSSPVLAPTGELFFGEGSRLTVL.

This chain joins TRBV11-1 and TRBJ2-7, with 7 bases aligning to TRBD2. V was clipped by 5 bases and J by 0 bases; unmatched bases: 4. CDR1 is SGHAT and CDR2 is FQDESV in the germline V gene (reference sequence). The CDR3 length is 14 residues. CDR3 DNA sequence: TGTGCCAGCAGCCAAGCGGGAAGCTCCTACGAGCAGTACTTC. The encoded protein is CASSQAGSSYEQYF.

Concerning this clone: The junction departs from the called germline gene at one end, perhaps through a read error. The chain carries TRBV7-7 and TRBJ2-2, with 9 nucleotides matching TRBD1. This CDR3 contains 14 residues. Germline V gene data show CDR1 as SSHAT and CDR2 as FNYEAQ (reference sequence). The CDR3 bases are TGTGCTAGCAGCTTAGACAGGGGGACCGGGGAGCTGTTTTTT. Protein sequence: CASSLDRGTGELFF.

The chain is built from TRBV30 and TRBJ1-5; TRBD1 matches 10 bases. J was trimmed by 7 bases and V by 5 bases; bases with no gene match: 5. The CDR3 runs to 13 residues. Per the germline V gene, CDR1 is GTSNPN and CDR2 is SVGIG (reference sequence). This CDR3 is CAWAGTGVQPQHF. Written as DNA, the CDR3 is TGTGCCTGGGCCGGGACAGGGGTCCAGCCCCAGCATTTT.